What follows is one T cell receptor (beta chain) and its context. Original processing notes: The assay estimated nucleated cells by amplifying reference gene primers. Assay: immunoSEQ multiplex PCR; the TCRdb copy retains only in-frame clones and omits some. V and J calls and clone size are copied from that table; D and trimming were computed from the DNA. The sample contains 75,000 to 100,000 clones, roughly 87% of which appear only once. This sample was taken from a study of blood T cell repertoires in COVID-19. Study overall: COVID-19 samples from acute and convalescent phases originated in the United States, Italy and Spain. T cells, B-cell-depleted T cells, or PBMCs supplied cDNA or gDNA.

The V end lost 5 bases, the J end lost 6 bases, and 10 bases lay between the germline ends. The CDR3 totals 12 residues. The material sequenced was peripheral blood. V and J are TRBV12-3 or TRBV12-4 and TRBJ1-1; TRBD1 might be the D (5 bases). This sequence originates from a man between 65 and 85 years old with acute or convalescent COVID-19. The CDR3 sequence is CASSPGGAEAFF. The DNA of the CDR3 is TGTGCCAGCAGTCCCGGGGGAGCTGAAGCTTTCTTT.